This TCR beta chain was captured in a study of cytomegalovirus exposure and HLA in healthy donors. Germline loops: CDR1 SNHLY, CDR2 FYNNEI. The CDR3 has 18 residues. Trimming took off 7 bases at V and 2 bases at J, with 24 bases between the two ends. Repertoires were generated with immunoSEQ multiplex PCR, while TCRdb's copy carries only in-frame clones and drops some. The sample holds almost 200,000 clones, about three quarters seen once. The specimen sequenced was PBMCs. The chain carries TRBV2 and TRBJ2-1; tentative D call: TRBD2 (5 bases). The sequence was collected from a woman aged 25 to 45 in good health and CMV-seronegative. The CDR3 here is CASKFGVAALRAYNEQFF. The DNA of the CDR3 is TGTGCCAGCAAATTCGGGGTTGCGGCGTTAAGAGCCTACAATGAGCAGTTCTTC.